A single sample gave rise to the 12 T cell receptor beta chains below, sequenced in a study of blood T cells in healthy people across ages. The authors ran a second PCR of 7 to 11 cycles using a sample-barcoded 5' primer and a J-beta primer mix. One entry per CDR3 protein results from TCRdb running MiXCR on the 5' RACE reads. In the table there are 950,000 to 1,200,000 distinct CDR3 sequences, more than 30% of which are singletons. The sample consisted of blood. The receptor source for this set is a man between 18 and 35 years old in good health.

This clonotype appeared a few times. The chain links TRBV27 to TRBJ2-7; TRBD1 agrees at 7 bases. Trimming cost V 6 bases and J 7 bases; bases outside gene matches: 9. This CDR3 is 13 amino acids long. CDR1 is MNHEY and CDR2 is SMNVEV in the germline V gene (reference sequence). The chain's CDR3 is CASSGTDYREQYF. Written as DNA, the CDR3 is TGTGCCAGCAGCGGGACAGACTATAGGGAGCAGTACTTC.

The chain employs TRBV11-2 and TRBJ1-1, with 7 bases aligning to TRBD1. The CDR3 is made up of 13 amino acids. Trimming at V came to 4 bases and at J to 11 bases, leaving 10 bases not matched to a gene. CDR1 SGHAT and CDR2 FQNNGV come from the germline V gene. The CDR3 DNA reads as TGTGCCAGCAGCTCGAACAGGGGCTGGATGGCTTTCTTT. This sequence encodes CASSSNRGWMAFF.

This clonotype has only a few counts. The J gene is TRBJ2-4, the V gene TRBV6-6; D perhaps matches TRBD1 (6 bases). The germline CDR1 and CDR2 sequences are MNHNY and SVGAGI (reference sequence). CDR3 length equals 12 residues. Trimming pared 2 bases from V and 15 bases from J, leaving 14 bases between. The CDR3 reads CASSYLQGLMYF. CDR3 nucleotides: TGTGCCAGCAGTTACCTACAGGGCCTGATGTACTTC.

V usage is TRBV4-2 and J usage is TRBJ1-1; the D is unclear. CDR1 LGHNA and CDR2 YNFKEQ come from the germline V gene. V was shortened by 2 bases and J by 0 bases, with 10 bases between the two germline ends. The CDR3 has 15 amino acids. The CDR3 bases are TGTGCCAGCAGCCAATACCTGCAGCTGAACACTGAAGCTTTCTTT. The encoded protein is CASSQYLQLNTEAFF.

The V gene is TRBV12-3 or TRBV12-4, the J gene TRBJ1-4; 9 nucleotides align to TRBD1. The CDR3 has 15 amino acids. J lost 8 bases, V lost 6 bases, and 10 bases had no gene match. CDR3 amino acids: CASSSPGQGREKLFF. The CDR3 nucleotides read TGTGCCAGCAGCAGTCCGGGACAGGGTAGGGAAAAACTGTTTTTT.

The rearrangement joins TRBV4-1 to TRBJ1-5; a weak D match, TRBD1 (6 bases). Trimming cost V 1 base and J 8 bases, with 18 bases left between them. The CDR3 sequence is 16 residues long. Germline loops: CDR1 MGHRA, CDR2 YSYEKL. The CDR3 sequence: CASSQGWGRRVEPQHF. The CDR3 coding sequence is TGCGCCAGCAGCCAAGGGTGGGGGCGGCGGGTAGAGCCCCAGCATTTT.

The V call is TRBV9, the J call TRBJ2-1, with TRBD1 matching 10 bases. The CDR3 spans 15 residues. Germline values: CDR1 SGDLS, CDR2 YYNGEE. The trim removed 4 bases at V and 6 bases at J, leaving 7 bases unmatched. The CDR3 region has the DNA TGTGCCAGCAGCCTAGTGACAGGGGGCTTCAATGAGCAGTTCTTC. Amino acids: CASSLVTGGFNEQFF.

This rearrangement joins TRBV27 to TRBJ2-5, with TRBD2 as a possible D gene (5 bases). The germline V gene has CDR1 MNHEY and CDR2 SMNVEV (reference sequence). CDR3 length equals 13 residues. V dropped 5 bases and J dropped 2 bases, with 9 bases sitting between them. The CDR3 protein is CASSVRRQETQYF. Written as DNA, the CDR3 is TGTGCCAGCAGTGTGAGGAGGCAAGAGACCCAGTACTTC.

This clonotype was detected only a few times. The chain combines TRBV4-1 with TRBJ1-1, with no clear D. The CDR3 extends over 15 amino acids. Deletions cut 4 bases from V and 1 base from J, with 13 bases between. Germline V gene sequence: CDR1 MGHRA, CDR2 YSYEKL. The CDR3 nucleotides read TGCGCCAGCAGCCCCTATTATCCCCAGAACACTGAAGCTTTCTTT. This encodes CASSPYYPQNTEAFF.

The chain joins TRBV7-2 to TRBJ2-1, with 11 bases identical to TRBD1. Germline V gene sequence: CDR1 SGHTA, CDR2 FQGNSA. The CDR3 spans 16 residues. The junction had 8 bases not matched to a gene; V was cut back by 4 bases and J by 6 bases. The CDR3 loop reads CASSSDRDRGGNEQFF. Here the CDR3 DNA reads TGTGCCAGCAGCTCCGACCGGGACAGGGGGGGCAATGAGCAGTTCTTC.

Turning to this clonotype: Being one base from a much bigger clone, this may be a read error. The rearrangement joins TRBV6-2 or TRBV6-3 to TRBJ2-7; D not certain. Per the germline V gene, CDR1 is MNHEY and CDR2 is SVGEGT. The ends were cut back, 2 bases at V and 3 bases at J, with 2 bases in the middle. This CDR3 region has 11 residues. In DNA, the CDR3 is TGTGCCAGCAGTTACCTCTACGAGCAGTACTTC. This codes for CASSYLYEQYF.

This clonotype was seen many times. This chain connects TRBV7-9 to TRBJ1-1; 9 bases align to TRBD1. The CDR3 loop spans 17 amino acids. V trimming: 5 bases; J trimming: 7 bases; junction bases outside the gene matches: 17. Germline CDR1 reads SEHNR; CDR2 reads FQNEAQ (reference sequence). CDR3 sequence: CASSRLGTGRSGGEAFF. For the CDR3, the DNA is TGTGCCAGCAGCAGACTCGGGACAGGGAGGAGTGGAGGTGAAGCTTTCTTT. Variable domain in full (rest from reference TRBV7-9 and TRBJ1-1): DTGVSQNPRHKITKRGQNVTFRCDPISEHNRLYWYRQTLGQGPEFLTYFQNEAQLEKSRLLSDRFSAERPKGSFSTLEIQRTEQGDSAMYLCASSRLGTGRSGGEAFFGQGTRLTVV.